Detailed here is one TCR beta chain. This entry belongs to a study of technical replicates of blood from several donors. Profiling relied on immunoSEQ multiplex PCR, and the TCRdb table lists in-frame clones only, not all of them. The sample contains roughly 72,000 clones, around 96% of which appear only once. Germline V gene data show CDR1 as LNHDA and CDR2 as SQIVND (reference sequence). Between the trimmed V and J ends, which lost 3 bases and 0 bases, there was a span of 9 bases. The CDR3 has 15 residues. The chain uses TRBV19 and TRBJ2-1, with D possibly matching TRBD2 (6 bases). The TCR originated in a human donor in good health. What was sequenced was T cells isolated from PBMCs. The CDR3 DNA follows: TGTGCCAGTAGTATTGCGGGGATCTCCTACAATGAGCAGTTCTTC. Amino acids: CASSIAGISYNEQFF.